This T cell receptor beta chain was recovered during a study of early T cells in non-severe SARS-CoV-2 infection. Study-wide background: Chains were unpaired, as sequencing was done on bulk RNA from unsorted whole blood. Study results and limitations: Reliance on VDJdb matching favored anti-spike CD8 responses; private and CD4 specificities were missed.

Concerning this clonotype: No antigen is known for it.

Individually, cDNA molecules had unique molecular identifiers attached to them. TCRdb reprocessed the 5' RACE reads via MiXCR and lists one record per CDR3 protein. Seen here are more than 70,000 distinct CDR3 sequences, over 9% observed once, and the top ten hold 12%. Germline-derived CDR1 and CDR2 are SGHRS and YFSETQ. The germline V and J ends were trimmed by 4 bases and 5 bases, with 18 bases remaining between them. This CDR3 is 15 amino acids long. This sequence originates from an adult who was a healthcare worker with PCR-confirmed SARS-CoV-2 infection or an uninfected control (not recorded which). The V call is TRBV5-1, the J call TRBJ1-1; no definite D call. This specimen was whole blood, taken at baseline. The CDR3 DNA reads TGCGCCAGCAGCCCGTTTGTCGGGGAAGGGACTGAAGCTTTCTTT. Translated: CASSPFVGEGTEAFF.